The 23 T cell receptor beta chains in this list originate from one sample, sequenced in a study of molecular identifiers for immune sequencing clone quantification. One entry per CDR3 protein, called by TCRdb with MiXCR from the PCR reads. Counted here are nearly 650,000 distinct CDR3 sequences, over 25% occurring once; the ten biggest clones make up 0.78%. The sequenced sample was naive CD8+ T cells from blood, with Jurkat cell RNA spiked in. Subset given: FACS-sorted CD8+CD4-CCR7+CD45RA+ naive T cells. The origin of the receptors is a human donor in good health. Some libraries in this study had Jurkat cell RNA spiked in.

Ten or more counts support this clonotype. The rearrangement links TRBV6-6 to TRBJ2-3; D gene ambiguous. Germline V gene data show CDR1 as MNHNY and CDR2 as SVGAGI (reference sequence). The CDR3 extends over 14 amino acids. V lost 2 bases and J lost 1, with 7 bases in between. In DNA form, the CDR3 reads TGTGCCAGCAGTTACACCGCCCGCACAGATACGCAGTATTTT. The encoded protein is CASSYTARTDTQYF.

This clonotype occurred once. At one of its ends the junction is not consistent with the germline gene, which may arise from a read error. The chain has TRBV4-1 and TRBJ2-7; perhaps TRBD1 as D (6 bases). Germline CDR1 MGHRA, CDR2 YSYEKL. The CDR3 extends over 14 amino acids. The CDR3 region is CASSQAQGSAEQSF. In nucleotides, the CDR3 is TGCGCCAGCAGCCAAGCACAGGGTTCTGCCGAGCAGTCCTTC.

This clonotype came up once. A read error may be the cause here, since a much bigger clone is one base away. In DNA, the CDR3 is TGTGCCCGCAGCTCAATGGACGGAACCTACGAGCAGTACTTC. This gives the protein CARSSMDGTYEQYF. The V call is TRBV5-3, the J call TRBJ2-7; D remains unclear. TRBV5-3 qualifies as an ORF whose function is uncertain. V shed 10 bases and J shed 2 bases, with 19 bases lying between them. CDR3 length: 14 amino acids.

This chain joins TRBV7-9 and TRBJ1-1; D gene uncertain. Germline CDR1 SEHNR, CDR2 FQNEAQ (reference sequence). V lost 4 bases and J 6 bases, leaving 9 bases between the germline ends. The CDR3 covers 12 residues. CDR3 DNA: TGTGCCAGCAGCTACGAAAACGCTGAAGCTTTCTTT. Its protein is CASSYENAEAFF. Complete variable domain (other parts from reference TRBV7-9 and TRBJ1-1): DTGVSQNPRHKITKRGQNVTFRCDPISEHNRLYWYRQTLGQGPEFLTYFQNEAQLEKSRLLSDRFSAERPKGSFSTLEIQRTEQGDSAMYLCASSYENAEAFFGQGTRLTVV.

This sequence joins TRBV19 and TRBJ2-7, with TRBD1 matching over 8 bases. The junction had 10 bases not matched to a gene; V was cut back by 3 bases and J by 6 bases. This CDR3 has 15 residues. Germline V CDR1 and CDR2: LNHDA, SQIVND (reference sequence). CDR3 coding DNA: TGTGCCAGTAGTATCACAGGGGGTGGTTCGGTCGAGCAGTACTTC. This translates into CASSITGGGSVEQYF.

Note on this clonotype: Being one base from a much bigger clone, this may be a read error. CDR3 protein: CASSERIAKNVQYF. The CDR3 DNA is TGTGCCAGCAGTGAAAGGATAGCCAAAAACGTTCAGTACTTC. The chain carries TRBV2 and TRBJ2-4; the D is unclear. This CDR3 is 14 amino acids long. Germline CDR1 is SNHLY and CDR2 is FYNNEI. Variable domain in full (rest from reference TRBV2 and TRBJ2-4): EPEVTQTPSHQVTQMGQEVILRCVPISNHLYFYWYRQILGQKVEFLVSFYNNEISEKSEIFDDQFSVERPDGSNFTLKIRSTKLEDSAMYFCASSERIAKNVQYFGAGTRLSVL.

This rearrangement joins TRBV10-3 to TRBJ1-5; D may be TRBD1 (6 bases). The CDR3 spans 13 residues. From germline, CDR1 is ENHRY and CDR2 SYGVKD. Trimming took off 4 bases at V and 3 bases at J, with 7 bases between the two ends. The DNA of the CDR3 is TGTGCCATCAGTGGGGACACCAATCAGCCCCAGCATTTT. This gives the protein CAISGDTNQPQHF.

This clonotype was found many times. The CDR3 is CASSPRSVGLSGNTIYF. In DNA form, the CDR3 reads TGCGCCAGCAGCCCGCGGTCGGTGGGGCTCTCTGGAAACACCATATATTTT. The rearrangement joins TRBV4-3 to TRBJ1-3; perhaps TRBD1 as D (5 bases). The CDR3 is made up of 17 amino acids. Trimming took 4 bases from V and 0 from J, leaving 16 bases between them. Germline CDR1 reads LGHNA; CDR2 reads YSLEER.

This clonotype was recorded at least ten times. This rearrangement joins TRBV15 to TRBJ1-6, with TRBD1 matching over 8 bases. The germline gives CDR1 LNHNV, CDR2 YYDKDF (reference sequence). The V segment lost 7 bases and the J segment 3 bases; nucleotides outside the gene matches: 8. The CDR3 covers 16 residues. The DNA for the CDR3 is TGTGCCACCACTTCTCAGGGGGCCTACTATAATTCACCCCTCCACTTT. Amino acid sequence: CATTSQGAYYNSPLHF.

In the case of this clonotype: At one boundary the junction diverges from the germline segment, which might be a read error. V usage is TRBV5-6 and J usage is TRBJ2-3; D unclear. The CDR3 runs to 13 residues. CDR1 is SGHDT and CDR2 is YYEEEE in the germline V gene. In nucleotides, the CDR3 is TGTGCCAGCAGCTTTGAAAACACAGATATGCAGTATTTT. Residues: CASSFENTDMQYF.

This clonotype was picked up many times. The chain's CDR3 is CASGLSVSEQFF. The CDR3 DNA reads TGTGCCAGCGGACTTAGCGTCTCTGAGCAGTTCTTC. The gene calls are TRBV6-2 or TRBV6-3 and TRBJ2-1; TRBD2 is a possible D gene (5 bases). Trimming took 8 bases from V and 9 from J, leaving 14 bases between them. Germline-derived CDR1 and CDR2 are MNHEY and SVGEGT. CDR3 size: 12 residues.

The genes are TRBV4-3 and TRBJ2-1; TRBD1 matches at 9 bases. The CDR3 sequence is 15 residues long. With 1 base clipped from V and 9 bases from J, the junction kept 7 bases outside the gene matches. Germline V lookup: CDR1 LGHNA, CDR2 YSLEER. The CDR3 coding sequence is TGCGCCAGCAGCCAAGTTGGGACAGGGATTGTTGAGCAGTTCTTC. Residues: CASSQVGTGIVEQFF.

This clonotype has at least ten counts. The chain has TRBV12-3 or TRBV12-4 and TRBJ1-1; weak D call: TRBD1 (6 bases). The V end was cut by 6 bases, the J end by 5 bases, with 13 bases between. The CDR3 has 13 amino acids. This CDR3 is CASRAGTQTEAFF. In DNA form, the CDR3 reads TGTGCCAGCAGGGCCGGGACACAGACTGAAGCTTTCTTT.

Only one count was recorded for this clonotype. Compared with germline, one end of the junction differs, possibly owing to a read error. The V gene is TRBV4-1, the J gene TRBJ2-7, with a tentative D call TRBD1 (5 bases). The CDR3 loop spans 15 amino acids. Germline V gene data show CDR1 as MGHRA and CDR2 as YSYEKL. The CDR3 region is CASSQDNNRNYERYF. CDR3 nucleotide sequence: TGCGCCAGCAGCCAAGATAATAACAGGAACTACGAGCGGTACTTC.

The V call is TRBV19, the J call TRBJ2-2, with a tentative D call TRBD1 (5 bases). The CDR3 totals 14 residues. V was shortened by 5 bases and J by 5 bases, with 12 bases between the two germline ends. Germline lookup yields CDR1 LNHDA and CDR2 SQIVND (reference sequence). CDR3 nucleotide sequence: TGTGCCAGTAGTGCTGGGGCTGGGACCGGGGAGCTGTTTTTT. Its translation is CASSAGAGTGELFF.

This clonotype was found a few times. V and J are TRBV11-2 and TRBJ1-6; no definite D call. Germline V CDR1 and CDR2: SGHAT, FQNNGV. V gave up 5 bases and J gave up 2 bases, with 7 bases separating them. The CDR3 runs 14 residues. The CDR3 region is CASSPGPYNSPLHF. CDR3 sequence (DNA): TGTGCCAGCAGCCCAGGCCCCTATAATTCACCCCTCCACTTT.

This clonotype was found many times. The chain employs TRBV29-1 and TRBJ2-7; possible D gene TRBD1, 5 bases. Germline V CDR1 and CDR2: SQVTM, ANQGSEA. Trimming took off 5 bases at V and 3 bases at J, with 17 bases between the two ends. The CDR3 spans 14 residues. The CDR3 sequence is CSVSQGLSIYEQYF. The CDR3 nucleotides are TGCAGCGTTTCCCAGGGTCTCTCTATCTACGAGCAGTACTTC.

The table lists this clonotype with a few counts. The rearrangement uses TRBV12-3 or TRBV12-4 and TRBJ2-7, with 11 bases fitting TRBD1. Trimming took 6 bases from V and 5 from J; bases not matched to a gene: 9. The CDR3 runs 15 residues. The CDR3 nucleotides read TGTGCCAGCAGCTCCGTTGGGACAGGGGGACACGAGCAGTACTTC. Translated, it gives CASSSVGTGGHEQYF.

This clonotype was picked up many times. The rearrangement joins TRBV19 to TRBJ2-2; 11 nucleotides line up with TRBD1. V shed 5 bases, J shed 6 bases, and the junction held 5 bases outside the gene matches. The CDR3 extends over 15 amino acids. Per the germline V gene, CDR1 is LNHDA and CDR2 is SQIVND (reference sequence). CDR3 region: CASSLGQGASGELFF. CDR3 nucleotides: TGTGCCAGTAGTTTAGGACAGGGGGCGTCCGGGGAGCTGTTTTTT.

The CDR3, as DNA: TGTGCCAGCAGTTTACAGGGAACTTCCTCAGATACGCAGTATTTT. Its protein is CASSLQGTSSDTQYF. The chain employs TRBV27 and TRBJ2-3, with D tentatively TRBD1 (5 bases). Between the trimmed V and J ends, which lost 2 bases and 4 bases, there was a span of 13 bases. The CDR3 is 15 residues long. The germline V gene has CDR1 MNHEY and CDR2 SMNVEV (reference sequence).

A remark on this clonotype: Its ends do not fully match the called genes, so a read error is possible. The chain combines TRBV12-3 or TRBV12-4 with TRBJ1-5; weak D call: TRBD1 (6 bases). The CDR3 is 14 amino acids. Here the CDR3 DNA reads TGTGCCAGCGGTTTGGGGGGGCGCAGTCAGCCCCCGCATTTT. It specifies CASGLGGRSQPPHF.

Of note for this clonotype: At one end, the junction sequence differs from germline, possibly due to a read error. The chain couples TRBV6-1 to TRBJ2-7, with D possibly TRBD1 on 5 matching bases. CDR1 MNHNS and CDR2 SASEGT come from the germline V gene. This CDR3 contains 11 residues. Written as DNA, the CDR3 is TGTGCCACGACAGTGGTCTACAAGCAGTACTTC. Translation gives CATTVVYKQYF.

V gene TRBV9 combines with J gene TRBJ1-6; possibly TRBD1 for D (5 bases). The length of the CDR3 is 14 residues. CDR1 is SGDLS and CDR2 is YYNGEE in the germline V gene. Between the trimmed V and J ends, which lost 4 bases and 9 bases, there was a span of 14 bases. The CDR3 sequence is CASSPGGGFSPLHF. For the CDR3, the DNA is TGTGCCAGCAGCCCCGGGGGGGGATTTTCACCCCTCCACTTT.